What follows are 13 T cell receptor beta chains derived from one specimen sequenced in a study of T cell changes during pregnancy in multiple sclerosis. This table comes from immunoSEQ multiplex PCR, and its TCRdb copy is limited to in-frame clones, with some not included. The sample carries more than 75,000 clones, over 80% recorded once. The sample consisted of peripheral blood, taken in the first trimester of pregnancy. The receptors come from a female donor with multiple sclerosis, enrolled in a pregnancy study.

The V gene is TRBV27, the J gene TRBJ1-1, with 9 nucleotides matching TRBD1. This CDR3 is built from 14 residues. Unmatched junction bases numbered 4, after V lost 3 bases and J lost 5 bases. CDR1 and CDR2 (germline): MNHEY, SMNVEV (reference sequence). The CDR3 sequence: CASSFTGGRTEAFF. CDR3 in DNA: TGTGCCAGCAGTTTTACAGGGGGCAGGACTGAAGCTTTCTTT.

The chain combines TRBV2 with TRBJ2-1; 8 bases align to TRBD2. The CDR3 spans 15 residues. The germline CDR1 and CDR2 sequences are SNHLY and FYNNEI. V trimming: 7 bases; J trimming: 5 bases; junction bases outside the gene matches: 10. Written as DNA, the CDR3 is TGTGCCAGCAACCGAGCGGGGGCCTTAGACAATGAGCAGTTCTTC. It specifies CASNRAGALDNEQFF.

The genes are TRBV7-2 and TRBJ2-2; no definite D call. This CDR3 contains 12 residues. Germline CDR1 reads SGHTA; CDR2 reads FQGNSA. V was cut by 5 bases and J by 7 bases, with 8 bases left in between. CDR3 loop: CASSPTHGELFF. CDR3 nucleotide sequence: TGTGCCAGCAGCCCTACGCACGGGGAGCTGTTTTTT. Based on the CDR3 plus reference TRBV7-2 and TRBJ2-2, the full variable domain is GAGVSQSPSNKVTEKGKDVELRCDPISGHTALYWYRQSLGQGLEFLIYFQGNSAPDKSGLPSDRFSAERTGGSVSTLTIQRTQQEDSAVYLCASSPTHGELFFGEGSRLTVL.

The chain is built from TRBV4-3 and TRBJ1-2, with D perhaps TRBD1 (6 bases). From germline, CDR1 is LGHNA and CDR2 YSLEER. Trimming took off 0 bases at V and 3 bases at J, with 17 bases between the two ends. CDR3 length equals 17 residues. CDR3 region: CASSQDFSVTGYYGYTF. CDR3 in DNA: TGCGCCAGCAGCCAAGATTTCTCGGTGACAGGATACTATGGCTACACCTTC.

This clone was counted between two and nine times. The chain recombines TRBV29-1 with TRBJ1-1; D is unresolved. V was shortened by 7 bases and J by 0 bases, with 9 bases between the two germline ends. The CDR3 length is 12 residues. Germline V gives CDR1 SQVTM, CDR2 ANQGSEA. CDR3 nucleotide sequence: TGCAGCGGTCGCGTGATGAACACTGAAGCTTTCTTT. This codes for CSGRVMNTEAFF.

The chain is built from TRBV11-2 and TRBJ2-5, with 10 bases identical to TRBD2. Trimming removed 5 bases from V and 5 bases from J; junction bases left unmatched: 2. Germline CDR1 reads SGHAT; CDR2 reads FQNNGV. There are 13 residues in the CDR3. CDR3 sequence: CASSKTSGETQYF. DNA of the CDR3: TGTGCCAGCAGCAAGACTAGCGGGGAGACCCAGTACTTC.

V is TRBV5-8 and J is TRBJ2-3, with 12 bases fitting TRBD2. The CDR3 length is 16 residues. The junction had 10 bases not matched to a gene; V was cut back by 4 bases and J by 7 bases. CDR1 and CDR2 (germline): SGHTS, YDEGEE. CDR3: CASSRFGLAGRNTQYF. The CDR3 nucleotides read TGTGCCAGCAGCCGCTTCGGACTAGCGGGGCGAAATACGCAGTATTTT.

This chain joins TRBV4-3 and TRBJ2-2; D perhaps matches TRBD1 (5 bases). CDR3 size: 17 residues. CDR1 is LGHNA, CDR2 YSLEER, per germline. Trimming left V 0 bases short and J 0 bases short, with 11 bases between. This chain's CDR3 is CASSQDPGRANTGELFF. The CDR3 DNA follows: TGCGCCAGCAGCCAAGATCCGGGCAGGGCGAACACCGGGGAGCTGTTTTTT.

The chain couples TRBV18 to TRBJ1-3; 9 bases match TRBD1. This CDR3 has 17 residues. Per the germline V gene, CDR1 is KGHSH and CDR2 is LQKENI. The V gene end was trimmed by 0 bases and the J gene end by 4 bases; junction bases not matched to a gene: 7. DNA for the CDR3: TGTGCCAGCTCACCACCGGCGGGGACAGGGAACGGAAACACCATATATTTT. Amino acids: CASSPPAGTGNGNTIYF.

This clone was observed once. The chain couples TRBV7-3 to TRBJ2-1; TRBD1 agrees at 7 bases. Per germline, CDR1 SGHTA and CDR2 FQGTGA. This CDR3 is 13 amino acids long. The junction had 8 bases not matched to a gene; V was cut back by 5 bases and J by 10 bases. For the CDR3, the DNA is TGTGCCAGCAGCCCTGACAGGGAAGGAGAGCAGTTCTTC. Its translation is CASSPDREGEQFF.

The chain combines TRBV19 with TRBJ1-5, with D perhaps TRBD1 (6 bases). The CDR3 is 14 amino acids. Germline assignment: CDR1 LNHDA and CDR2 SQIVND (reference sequence). V dropped 1 base and J dropped 6 bases, with 10 bases sitting between them. CDR3 sequence reads: CASSIASRGQPQHF. CDR3 DNA: TGTGCCAGTAGTATAGCTAGCAGGGGTCAGCCCCAGCATTTT.

This chain joins TRBV7-9 and TRBJ2-7; 8 nucleotides match TRBD2. The germline gives CDR1 SEHNR, CDR2 FQNEAQ (reference sequence). V lost 5 bases to trimming and J lost 4 bases; unmatched junction nucleotides: 13. The CDR3 totals 16 residues. The CDR3, as DNA: TGTGCCAGCAGCAACTTGCCGATCGGGAGGGTGTACGAGCAGTACTTC. Protein: CASSNLPIGRVYEQYF.

This clone has just a few counts. This chain uses TRBV28 with TRBJ2-7; 10 bases agree with TRBD1. CDR3 length equals 13 residues. CDR1 and CDR2 from the germline V gene are MDHEN and SYDVKM. J lost 7 bases, V lost 6 bases, and 6 bases had no gene match. CDR3 nucleotides: TGTGCCAGCAGGGGGACAGGGGTAAGGGAGCAGTACTTC. This codes for CASRGTGVREQYF.